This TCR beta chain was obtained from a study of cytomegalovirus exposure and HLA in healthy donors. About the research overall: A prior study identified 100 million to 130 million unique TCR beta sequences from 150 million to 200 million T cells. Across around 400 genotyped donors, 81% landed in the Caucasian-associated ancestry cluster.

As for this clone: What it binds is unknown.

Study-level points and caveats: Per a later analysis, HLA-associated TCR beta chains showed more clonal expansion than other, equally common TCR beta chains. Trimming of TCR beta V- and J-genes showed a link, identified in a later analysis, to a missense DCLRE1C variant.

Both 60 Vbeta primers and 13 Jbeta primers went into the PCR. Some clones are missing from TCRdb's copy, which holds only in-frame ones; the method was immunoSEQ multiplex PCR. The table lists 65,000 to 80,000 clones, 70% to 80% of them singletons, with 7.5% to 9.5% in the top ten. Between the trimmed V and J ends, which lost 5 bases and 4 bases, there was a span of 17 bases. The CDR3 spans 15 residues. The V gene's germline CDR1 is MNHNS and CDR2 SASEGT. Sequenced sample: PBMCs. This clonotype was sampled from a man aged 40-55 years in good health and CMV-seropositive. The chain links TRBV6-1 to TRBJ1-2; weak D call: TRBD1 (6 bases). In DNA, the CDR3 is TGTGCCAGCAGTCCAGGACAGTTGGGGATCTATGGCTACACCTTC. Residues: CASSPGQLGIYGYTF.